This section outlines one TCR beta chain sequence together with its context. This sample was taken from a study of cytotoxic CD8 clonotypes in ibrutinib-treated CLL. Assay: immunoSEQ multiplex PCR; the TCRdb copy retains only in-frame clones and omits some. The sample records approximately 320,000 clones, 60% to 80% being singletons. The CDR3 length is 15 residues. Germline CDR1 is SGHRS and CDR2 is YFSETQ. V dropped 0 bases and J dropped 3; count of bases not matched to a gene: 6. Sequencing was performed on PBMCs, taken after 36 months of ibrutinib treatment. This receptor was taken from a human donor with chronic lymphocytic leukemia. This sequence joins TRBV5-1 and TRBJ2-7; 7 nucleotides match TRBD2. CDR3 coding DNA: TGCGCCAGCAGCTTGGACCCGGGACTAATCTACGAGCAGTACTTC. Encoded protein: CASSLDPGLIYEQYF.